The rows below give T cell receptor beta chains drawn from one sample of a study of blood T cell repertoires in COVID-19. Generated by immunoSEQ multiplex PCR, the TCRdb table keeps only in-frame clones and is missing some. This sample carries 400,000 to 450,000 clones, 70% to 90% of them seen once, and the ten largest clones take 10% to 15%. The source material was peripheral blood. The receptors originated from a woman in her fifties or sixties with COVID-19, enrolled during active disease. Both conserved end residues are part of each CDR3. The D gene is left open where the match is weak. Part of the rows lack a size; the others show once, few, many or a class for expanded clones.

j_call,cdr3_length,clone_size,d_call,v_call,cdr3_nt,cdr3_aa
TRBJ1-1,13,-,-,TRBV18,TGTGCCAGCTCCCGGCCCGGGGACACTGAAGCTTTCTTT,CASSRPGDTEAFF
TRBJ1-1,13,-,TRBD1,TRBV5-1,TGCGCCAGCAGTTTTGCAGGGGGGAATGAAGCTTTCTTT,CASSFAGGNEAFF
TRBJ2-2,15,-,-,TRBV9,TGTGCCAGCAGCGATAAGACAGCTAACACCGGGGAGCTGTTTTTT,CASSDKTANTGELFF
TRBJ2-1,12,few,-,TRBV7-9,TGTGCCAGCAGGACTGGCCTTGGTGAGCAGTTCTTC,CASRTGLGEQFF
TRBJ1-1,14,-,-,TRBV14,TGTGCCAGCAGCCAAAATCTCGGGAACACTGAAGCTTTCTTT,CASSQNLGNTEAFF
TRBJ1-2,20,-,-,TRBV5-1,TGCGCCAGCAGCTTGGATTATAACCCGGGACAAGTGACCCCAGGCTATGGCTACACCTTC,CASSLDYNPGQVTPGYGYTF
TRBJ1-1,12,-,-,TRBV3-1/TRBV3-2,TGTGCCAGCAGCCTGGACAGTGGTGAAGCTTTCTTT,CASSLDSGEAFF
TRBJ1-1,15,once,TRBD1,TRBV11-2,TGTGCCAGCAGCCTCTTGACAGGGACGAACACTGAAGCTTTCTTT,CASSLLTGTNTEAFF
TRBJ1-1,13,-,-,TRBV6-5,TGTGCCAGCAGTTACCTGAGGTCCACTGAAGCTTTCTTT,CASSYLRSTEAFF
TRBJ2-1,12,once,-,TRBV7-9,TGTGCCACCGCGGAAGGGGCCAATGAGCAGTTCTTC,CATAEGANEQFF
TRBJ2-2,16,once,TRBD2,TRBV30,TGTGCCTGGAGTGTACGGAGCGGGGCGAACACCGGGGAGCTGTTTTTT,CAWSVRSGANTGELFF
TRBJ2-3,13,-,-,TRBV9,TGTGCCAGCAGCGTAGCGTACACAGATACGCAGTATTTT,CASSVAYTDTQYF
TRBJ1-1,13,few,TRBD1,TRBV6-5,TGTGCCAGCAGTTATGGACAGGACACTGAAGCTTTCTTT,CASSYGQDTEAFF